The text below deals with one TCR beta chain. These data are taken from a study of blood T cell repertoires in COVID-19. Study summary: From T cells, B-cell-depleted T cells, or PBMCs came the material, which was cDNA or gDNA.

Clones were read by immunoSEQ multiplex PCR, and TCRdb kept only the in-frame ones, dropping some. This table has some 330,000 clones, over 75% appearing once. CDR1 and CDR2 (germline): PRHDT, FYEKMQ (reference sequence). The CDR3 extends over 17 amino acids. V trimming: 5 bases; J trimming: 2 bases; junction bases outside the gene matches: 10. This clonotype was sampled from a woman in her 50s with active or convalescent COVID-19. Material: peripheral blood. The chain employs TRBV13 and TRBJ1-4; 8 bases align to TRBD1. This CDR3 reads CASSKRTGKSTNEKLFF. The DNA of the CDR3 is TGTGCCAGCAGCAAGCGGACAGGGAAATCTACTAATGAAAAACTGTTTTTT.